The rows below give T cell receptor beta chains drawn from one sample of a study of T cell changes during pregnancy in multiple sclerosis. The table came from immunoSEQ multiplex PCR; TCRdb's copy has only in-frame clones and leaves some out. The sample consists of 35,000 to 50,000 clones, around 90% of them appearing once. Sequenced here: CD4+ T cells from peripheral blood mononuclear cells, sampled in the second trimester of pregnancy. The receptors originated from a female donor with multiple sclerosis, enrolled in a pregnancy study. The CDR3 runs from the conserved cysteine through the conserved F or W. Each record gives: CDR3 DNA, CDR3 protein, J gene, V gene, D gene, clone size. The D gene is left open where the match is weak. Part of the rows lack a size; the others show once, few, many or a class for expanded clones.

TGTGCCAGCAGTGAACTAGCTAATGAGCAGTTCTTC,CASSELANEQFF,TRBJ2-1,TRBV25-1,-,-
TGTGCCAGCAGCCGACGTCTACAGGGCCCCGAGCAGTACTTC,CASSRRLQGPEQYF,TRBJ2-7,TRBV6-5,-,once
TGTGCCAGCAGCCCGCCTCGGGGAATGGAGGGCAAAAACATTCAGTACTTC,CASSPPRGMEGKNIQYF,TRBJ2-4,TRBV21-1,-,-
TGCGCCAGCAGCTTGGCAGGGGGCGCGTCGCAGTATTTT,CASSLAGGASQYF,TRBJ2-3,TRBV5-1,TRBD1,-
TGTGCCAGCAGCCCCGACAGGGCTGGCTACACCTTC,CASSPDRAGYTF,TRBJ1-2,TRBV7-3,TRBD1,-
TGTGCCAGCAGTGAACCCTCGGGACTAGCGGGAGGGCGCTATGAGCAGTTCTTC,CASSEPSGLAGGRYEQFF,TRBJ2-1,TRBV6-1,TRBD2,-
TGTGCCTGGATGTCCTGGGAGATTGGTTACAATGAGCAGTTCTTC,CAWMSWEIGYNEQFF,TRBJ2-1,TRBV30,-,-
TGTGCCAGCAGCTCACAGGGCTTTCAGCCCCAGCATTTT,CASSSQGFQPQHF,TRBJ1-5,TRBV7-2,-,-
TGCGCCAGCAGCTCCCTAGCGGGAGGGCCTCTGGACAATGAGCAGTTCTTC,CASSSLAGGPLDNEQFF,TRBJ2-1,TRBV5-1,TRBD2,-
TGTGCCAGCAGCCTCCTTCGAATAGCGGGATCGGGCAATGAGCAGTTCTTC,CASSLLRIAGSGNEQFF,TRBJ2-1,TRBV7-9,TRBD2,-
TGTGCCATCTCTTTGGGACTCGATACAGATACGCAGTATTTT,CAISLGLDTDTQYF,TRBJ2-3,TRBV10-3,-,-
TGTGCCAGCAGTGAAATCCGGGGCTCCTACAATGAGCAGTTCTTC,CASSEIRGSYNEQFF,TRBJ2-1,TRBV2,-,-
TGTGCCAGCAGCGCGGGACTAGCTCAGGTCTACGAGCAGTACTTC,CASSAGLAQVYEQYF,TRBJ2-7,TRBV9,TRBD2,once
TGTGCCAGCAGCCAAGATCTAGGACAGGGCTACACTGAAGCTTTCTTT,CASSQDLGQGYTEAFF,TRBJ1-1,TRBV4-2,TRBD1,-
TGCAGCGCTAAACAGGGAAATCAGCCCCAGCATTTT,CSAKQGNQPQHF,TRBJ1-5,TRBV29-1,-,once
TGTGCCAGCAGTGAACAGGGCATTGGAGGGGCCCAGCATTTT,CASSEQGIGGAQHF,TRBJ1-5,TRBV2,-,-
TGTGCCAGCCAACTGGGACAGGTTAATGAAAAACTGTTTTTT,CASQLGQVNEKLFF,TRBJ1-4,TRBV28,TRBD1,-
TGTGCCAGCATCTCCGGGGGAGAGACCCAGTACTTC,CASISGGETQYF,TRBJ2-5,TRBV28,-,-
TGTGCCAGCAACCTTATGATGGGCGGCGGGGAGGTGCTGTTTTTT,CASNLMMGGGEVLFF,TRBJ2-2,TRBV5-8,-,-
TGTGCCAGCAGCGGGACACCCATGAACACTGAAGCTTTCTTT,CASSGTPMNTEAFF,TRBJ1-1,TRBV27,-,-
TGCAGCGGCCGACTAGCGGGAGTTGTCAATGAGCAGTTCTTC,CSGRLAGVVNEQFF,TRBJ2-1,TRBV29-1,TRBD2,-
TGTGCCAGCATATTGGGAGGGCCCTCGGTCGAGCAGTACTTC,CASILGGPSVEQYF,TRBJ2-7,TRBV2,TRBD2,once
TGCGCCAGCAGCACCGCCGGGACAGGGAACACTGAAGCTTTCTTT,CASSTAGTGNTEAFF,TRBJ1-1,TRBV5-1,TRBD1,-
TGTGCCAGCAGCTTAGCAGGGGGTCGCGGCTACACCTTC,CASSLAGGRGYTF,TRBJ1-2,TRBV11-2,TRBD1,-
TGTGCCAGTCGCCAGGGCTACGAGCAGTACTTC,CASRQGYEQYF,TRBJ2-7,TRBV6-5,-,-
TGTGCCAGTAGTAGCCAGGGCGCTACTAATGAAAAACTGTTTTTT,CASSSQGATNEKLFF,TRBJ1-4,TRBV19,-,-
TGCGCCAGCAGCCGGGGCGGGACTCGGAACACCGGGGAGCTGTTTTTT,CASSRGGTRNTGELFF,TRBJ2-2,TRBV5-1,-,-
TGTGCCAGCAGCCACCTGGACAGGGAACCCAAAAACATTCAGTACTTC,CASSHLDREPKNIQYF,TRBJ2-4,TRBV4-2,TRBD1,-
TGTGCCAGCAGCTTAATCTATGAGCAGTTCTTC,CASSLIYEQFF,TRBJ2-1,TRBV7-3,-,-
TGTGCCAGTCTCGAGTACGGGAGGTATATGAACACTGAAGCTTTCTTT,CASLEYGRYMNTEAFF,TRBJ1-1,TRBV28,-,-
TGTGCCAGTAGTATTGGACAGGGCTGGAACACTGAAGCTTTCTTT,CASSIGQGWNTEAFF,TRBJ1-1,TRBV19,TRBD1,few
TGTGCCATCAACCAGGGATTGGACTACGAGCAGTACTTC,CAINQGLDYEQYF,TRBJ2-7,TRBV10-3,-,once
TGTGCCAGCAGCAACGGAGGGGGGGGCACTGAAGCTTTCTTT,CASSNGGGGTEAFF,TRBJ1-1,TRBV6-5,-,-
TGTGCCAGCAGTTTATCCAGGGTAAAAAACGAGCAGTACTTC,CASSLSRVKNEQYF,TRBJ2-7,TRBV28,-,-
TGCGCCAGCAGCTTGGAACTAGCGGGAATTTTACACGAGCAGTACTTC,CASSLELAGILHEQYF,TRBJ2-7,TRBV5-1,TRBD2,-
TGTGCCAGCAAGCAATCGGGGGCAGATACGCAGTATTTT,CASKQSGADTQYF,TRBJ2-3,TRBV7-9,-,-
TGCGCCAGCAGCCCGGACAGGGGGAGTTCGAACACCGGGGAGCTGTTTTTT,CASSPDRGSSNTGELFF,TRBJ2-2,TRBV5-1,TRBD1,-
TGTGCCAGCAGCGTAGGTTCAGGGGCAAGTGGCTACACCTTC,CASSVGSGASGYTF,TRBJ1-2,TRBV7-2,-,-
TGTGCCAGCAGCTTAGGGACTAGCGGGAGGGAGACCCAGTACTTC,CASSLGTSGRETQYF,TRBJ2-5,TRBV5-6,TRBD2,-
TGTGCCAGCAGACCATTTGGACTAGCGGGAGCCTACGAGCAGTACTTC,CASRPFGLAGAYEQYF,TRBJ2-7,TRBV27,TRBD2,-
TGTGCCACCGGGGACACCCCCGGGGAGCTGTTTTTT,CATGDTPGELFF,TRBJ2-2,TRBV15,-,once
TGTGCCAGTAGTGTCCTAGCGGGTACGCAGTATTTT,CASSVLAGTQYF,TRBJ2-3,TRBV19,TRBD2,few
TGTGCCAGCAGTTCTATGTCCTACGAGCAGTACTTC,CASSSMSYEQYF,TRBJ2-7,TRBV6-6,-,-
TGCAGCGTCACGACAAGCTCCTACGAGCAGTACTTC,CSVTTSSYEQYF,TRBJ2-7,TRBV29-1,-,-
TGTGCCAGTAGTATAAATTCCGTAGCGGGAAAGGATGAGCAGTTCTTC,CASSINSVAGKDEQFF,TRBJ2-1,TRBV19,TRBD2,-
TGTGCCAGCAGCGCCAGACAGGGGCCGGGAGATACGCAGTATTTT,CASSARQGPGDTQYF,TRBJ2-3,TRBV9,TRBD1,-
TGTGCCAGCAGTTACGGGACTAGCGACAATGAGCAGTTCTTC,CASSYGTSDNEQFF,TRBJ2-1,TRBV6-6,TRBD2,-
TGTGCCAGCCCGCGGGACGGTCGACAGCGGGAGGGCACAGATACGCAGTATTTT,CASPRDGRQREGTDTQYF,TRBJ2-3,TRBV27,TRBD2,-
TGTGCCAGCTCACCCCTCGGTAACAATGAGCAGTTCTTC,CASSPLGNNEQFF,TRBJ2-1,TRBV18,-,-
TGCAGCGTACGAAGGGCAGGGGGAGGCAATGAGCAGTTCTTC,CSVRRAGGGNEQFF,TRBJ2-1,TRBV29-1,-,-
TGTGCCAGCAGCCAGGTTGCCGGGACAGGGGGCCAAGAGACCCAGTACTTC,CASSQVAGTGGQETQYF,TRBJ2-5,TRBV14,TRBD1,few
TGCGCCAGCAGCTTGCAGGGCAGGGAGGGGTACGAGCAGTACTTC,CASSLQGREGYEQYF,TRBJ2-7,TRBV5-1,TRBD2,-
TGTGCCAGCAGCTTACGGGGGTTGAATTCACCCCTCCACTTT,CASSLRGLNSPLHF,TRBJ1-6,TRBV5-6,-,-
TGTGCCAGCAGTGAAGGGACAGCTGGGGGTACGCAGTATTTT,CASSEGTAGGTQYF,TRBJ2-3,TRBV6-1,-,-
TGTGCCAGCAGCCGGGGACAGGGGCACCAAGAGACCCAGTACTTC,CASSRGQGHQETQYF,TRBJ2-5,TRBV7-3,TRBD1,-
TGTGCCAGCAGGAAGAAGGCGGGAGGGTTGCGGGATAGCTCCTACGAGCAGTACTTC,CASRKKAGGLRDSSYEQYF,TRBJ2-7,TRBV27,TRBD2,-
TGCAGTGCCCTGGGCCAGTTCTTC,CSALGQFF,TRBJ2-1,TRBV20-1,-,-
TGTGCCAGTAGAACAGGGAGGGCTGGCTACACCTTC,CASRTGRAGYTF,TRBJ1-2,TRBV19,-,once
TGTGCCAGCAGCTCACCGGGACAGGGAAAAGATACGCAGTATTTT,CASSSPGQGKDTQYF,TRBJ2-3,TRBV5-4,TRBD1,-
TGTGCCAGCCGGGACAGGGGACTAAATAGCAATGAGCAGTTCTTC,CASRDRGLNSNEQFF,TRBJ2-1,TRBV10-3,TRBD1,-